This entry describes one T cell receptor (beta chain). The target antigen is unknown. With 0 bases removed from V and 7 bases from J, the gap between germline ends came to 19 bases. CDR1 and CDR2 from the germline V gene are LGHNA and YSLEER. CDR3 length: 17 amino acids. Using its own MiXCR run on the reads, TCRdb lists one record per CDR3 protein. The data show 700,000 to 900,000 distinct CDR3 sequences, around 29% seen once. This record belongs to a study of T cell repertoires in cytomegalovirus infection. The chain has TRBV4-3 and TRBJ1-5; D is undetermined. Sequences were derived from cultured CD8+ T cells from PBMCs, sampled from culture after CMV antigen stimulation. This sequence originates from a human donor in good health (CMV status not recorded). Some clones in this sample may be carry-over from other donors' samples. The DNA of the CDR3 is TGCGCCAGCAGCCAAGATTTTTTTTCGGGGAGTGGACAGCCCCAGCATTTT. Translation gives CASSQDFFSGSGQPQHF.